The rows below give T cell receptor beta chains drawn from one sample of a study of cytomegalovirus exposure and HLA in healthy donors. Clones were sequenced by immunoSEQ multiplex PCR, and TCRdb holds only the in-frame ones, with some missing. The data contain approximately 200,000 clones, 70% to 80% of them singletons. The sample consisted of PBMCs. All receptors come from a woman aged 25-40 years in good health and CMV-seropositive. Each CDR3 is given without its conserved first and last residue. The D gene is left open where the match is weak.

V gene: TRBV27; D gene: NA; CDR3 protein: ASSWNLASRIYNEQF
V gene: TRBV27; D gene: TRBD1; CDR3 protein: ASSSLAGGHMNTEAF
V gene: TRBV11-3; D gene: TRBD2; CDR3 protein: ASSPGLAEDTQY
V gene: TRBV6-1; D gene: TRBD1; CDR3 protein: ASSGQGTETQY
V gene: TRBV11-2; D gene: NA; CDR3 protein: ASSLRGVRAWSNTEAF
V gene: TRBV4-1; D gene: NA; CDR3 protein: ASSQDLSLEETQY
V gene: TRBV4-1; D gene: TRBD1; CDR3 protein: ASSQDPGTENKQY
V gene: TRBV7-2; D gene: NA; CDR3 protein: ASSLVGQSNQPQH
V gene: TRBV2; D gene: TRBD2; CDR3 protein: ASTPGTTPQRETQY
V gene: TRBV4-3; D gene: NA; CDR3 protein: ASSQDPLASDTQY